This TCR beta chain came from a study of T cell repertoires in breast cancer. Paired alpha-beta TCRs of CD8+ T cells were analyzed by expanded emulsion RT-PCR. The ends were cut back, 5 bases at V and 4 bases at J, with 8 bases in the middle. Germline V gives CDR1 LNHDA, CDR2 SQIVND (reference sequence). This CDR3 spans 13 amino acids. Blocking oligonucleotides added to a second nested PCR suppressed unpaired genes. Using its own MiXCR run on the emulsion pairing reads, TCRdb lists one record per CDR3 protein. Among tens of thousands of distinct CDR3 sequences listed, less than 55% were seen once. Source material: CD8+ T cells. This sequence was found in a pool of human donors with breast cancer or a healthy control (not recorded which). The chain links TRBV19 to TRBJ2-2, with a possible D match to TRBD2 (6 bases). The CDR3 DNA is TGTGCCAGTAGTCCGACTAGCACCGGGGAGCTGTTTTTT. It is translated as CASSPTSTGELFF. Together with reference TRBV19 and TRBJ2-2, the CDR3 gives the full variable domain: DGGITQSPKYLFRKEGQNVTLSCEQNLNHDAMYWYRQDPGQGLRLIYYSQIVNDFQKGDIAEGYSVSREKKESFPLTVTSAQKNPTAFYLCASSPTSTGELFFGEGSRLTVL.